This T cell receptor beta chain emerged from a study of T cell responses to AZD1222 COVID-19 vaccine. As for this clone: Its specificity is not known.

The table came from immunoSEQ multiplex PCR; TCRdb's copy has only in-frame clones and leaves some out. The sample gives 140,000 to 150,000 clones, 88% of which show up once; 4.5% to 5.5% is in the top ten. Study outcomes and limitations: Only after the peak T cell response were repertoires sampled. Spike was spanned by vaccine-associated CD4 TCRs, with dominance at 160-218 and 743-854. Seropositive AZD1222 recipients at baseline numbered only 6 or 7.

The origin of this receptor is an adult who received the MenACWY meningococcal vaccine as a control. This sample comprised peripheral blood, obtained 28 days after the second dose of the MenACWY control vaccine.

The chain's CDR3 is CASSLSRINQPQHF. CDR3 coding DNA: TGTGCCAGCAGCTTAAGCCGAATCAATCAGCCCCAGCATTTT. This chain connects TRBV6-5 to TRBJ1-5; D gene ambiguous. This CDR3 is 14 amino acids long. Trimming took off 6 bases at V and 3 bases at J, with 12 bases between the two ends. The germline V gene encodes CDR1 MNHEY and CDR2 SVGAGI.